Following are 30 T cell receptor beta chains from one sample sequenced in a study of human T cells and chemical hapten exposure. TCRdb processed the RACE reads anew with MiXCR; each CDR3 protein has one entry. The sample shows around 82,000 distinct CDR3 sequences, 6.5% to 8.5% of them seen only once. Specified time point: patch test 2, 6 weeks after DPC sensitization. Documented treatment: therapeutic diphenylcyclopropenone sensitization with weekly scalp DPC. Sequences were derived from whole blood, sampled in connection with sensitization to the hapten diphenylcyclopropenone (DPC). The receptor source for this set is a woman aged 25 to 45 with alopecia areata. Some clones in this sample may be carry-over from other donors' samples.

J is TRBJ1-2 and V is TRBV6-5, with unresolved D. The CDR3 is 13 residues long. Germline V gene data show CDR1 as MNHEY and CDR2 as SVGAGI. V dropped 2 bases and J dropped 4 bases, with 8 bases sitting between them. The CDR3 region is CASSYQVGYGYTF. The CDR3 DNA sequence: TGTGCCAGCAGTTACCAGGTTGGCTATGGCTACACCTTC.

This clonotype was counted at least ten times. The chain links TRBV2 to TRBJ2-4; D perhaps matches TRBD1 (6 bases). V gave up 6 bases and J gave up 9 bases, with 12 bases separating them. Germline V gene lookup returns CDR1 SNHLY and CDR2 FYNNEI. This CDR3 has 12 amino acids. CDR3 residues: CASRQGYGIQYF. The CDR3 DNA reads as TGTGCCAGCAGACAGGGTTACGGCATTCAGTACTTC.

The chain uses TRBV6-5 and TRBJ1-1; possibly TRBD1 for D (5 bases). The germline V gene has CDR1 MNHEY and CDR2 SVGAGI. The germline V and J ends were trimmed by 5 bases and 0 bases, with 7 bases remaining between them. The CDR3 has 13 residues. The DNA for the CDR3 is TGTGCCAGCAGTCGACAGATGAACACTGAAGCTTTCTTT. It translates to CASSRQMNTEAFF.

This chain uses TRBV7-8 with TRBJ2-1, with 8 bases lining up with TRBD2. There are 15 residues in the CDR3. Germline V lookup: CDR1 SGHVS, CDR2 FQNEAQ. After removal of 5 bases from V and 15 bases from J, the junction contained 18 bases not matched to a gene. CDR3 coding DNA: TGTGCCAGCAGCCCAATAGCGGGGTCTTACCCGGTACGGTTCTTC. Residues: CASSPIAGSYPVRFF.

A few counts support this clonotype. CDR3 region: CASSPGFDTEAFF. CDR3 sequence (DNA): TGTGCCAGCAGTCCAGGGTTTGACACTGAAGCTTTCTTT. This sequence joins TRBV25-1 and TRBJ1-1; TRBD1 might be the D (5 bases). Germline assignment: CDR1 MGHDK and CDR2 SYGVNS. Trimming removed 5 bases at V and 3 bases at J, with 10 bases between. The CDR3 sequence is 13 residues long.

The rearrangement joins TRBV6-1 to TRBJ2-7; D is possibly TRBD1 or TRBD2 (6 bases each). The CDR3 is made up of 13 amino acids. Germline-derived CDR1 and CDR2 are MNHNS and SASEGT. V lost 10 bases and J lost 2, with 15 bases in between. The CDR3 bases are TGTGCCAACACAAACAGGGAGGCCTACGAGCAGTACTTC. Encoded protein: CANTNREAYEQYF.

This clonotype has at least ten counts. CDR3 DNA: TGCAGTGCTAGAGTAAATGGCCGGCGGGGGGGCTCGGAGACCCAGTACTTC. Translating it yields CSARVNGRRGGSETQYF. The chain is built from TRBV20-1 and TRBJ2-5, with TRBD2 matching over 9 bases. V was pared by 1 base and J by 5 bases, with 14 bases of the junction left unmatched. The CDR3 length is 17 residues. CDR1 is DFQATT and CDR2 is SNEGSKA in the germline V gene (reference sequence).

This clonotype was detected ten times or more. This chain joins TRBV4-1 and TRBJ2-3; possibly TRBD2 for D (6 bases). The CDR3 runs 17 residues. Trimming took 1 base from V and 2 from J, leaving 16 bases between them. CDR1 is MGHRA and CDR2 is YSYEKL in the germline V gene. This CDR3 reads CASSQAGGRRITDTQYF. The DNA for the CDR3 is TGCGCCAGCAGCCAAGCCGGGGGACGGCGGATCACAGATACGCAGTATTTT.

This clonotype was seen at least ten times. The chain uses TRBV7-2 and TRBJ2-5; D possibly corresponds to TRBD1 (5 bases). The CDR3 length is 14 residues. From germline, CDR1 is SGHTA and CDR2 FQGNSA. V lost 1 base and J lost 5, with 11 bases in between. CDR3 loop: CASSLGAAGETQYF. The CDR3 bases are TGTGCCAGCAGCTTAGGGGCGGCAGGGGAGACCCAGTACTTC.

The sample holds many counts of this clonotype. The rearrangement links TRBV11-2 to TRBJ2-7; 10 bases are a match to TRBD1. This CDR3 spans 14 amino acids. J was trimmed by 4 bases and V by 4 bases; bases with no gene match: 4. Germline loops: CDR1 SGHAT, CDR2 FQNNGV. The CDR3 region has the DNA TGTGCCAGCAGCTACGGACAGGGGGTATACGAGCAGTACTTC. Protein sequence: CASSYGQGVYEQYF. Looking up the rest from reference TRBV11-2 and TRBJ2-7 gives the full variable domain: EAGVAQSPRYKIIEKRQSVAFWCNPISGHATLYWYQQILGQGPKLLIQFQNNGVVDDSQLPKDRFSAERLKGVDSTLKIQPAKLEDSAVYLCASSYGQGVYEQYFGPGTRLTVT.

This clonotype showed up just a few times. The J gene is TRBJ1-2, the V gene TRBV18, with 7 bases fitting TRBD1. V shed 6 bases and J 5 bases; nucleotides not matched to a gene: 12. The CDR3 has 15 residues. The V gene's germline CDR1 is KGHSH and CDR2 LQKENI. The CDR3 loop is CASSQDRTSLYGYTF. The DNA for the CDR3 is TGTGCCAGCTCCCAGGACAGGACAAGCTTATATGGCTACACCTTC.

This sequence joins TRBV29-1 and TRBJ1-5; TRBD1 matches 8 bases. With 4 bases clipped from V and 10 bases from J, the junction kept 6 bases outside the gene matches. Germline values: CDR1 SQVTM, CDR2 ANQGSEA. This CDR3 has 12 residues. CDR3 nucleotide sequence: TGCAGCGTTGGACAGGGGAACTCACCCCAGCATTTT. It is translated as CSVGQGNSPQHF.

This chain joins TRBV20-1 and TRBJ1-1; D not resolved. CDR3 length equals 15 residues. The ends were cut back, 3 bases at V and 7 bases at J, with 21 bases in the middle. The germline gives CDR1 DFQATT, CDR2 SNEGSKA (reference sequence). The CDR3 nucleotides read TGCAGTGCTAGTGGAGGCGGCAGCCACTATCTTGAAGCTTTCTTT. Residues: CSASGGGSHYLEAFF.

This clonotype was counted ten times or more. This chain connects TRBV25-1 to TRBJ2-5, with D hard to call. Germline V CDR1 and CDR2: MGHDK, SYGVNS. The CDR3 consists of 15 residues. V lost 1 base and J 2 bases, leaving 11 bases between the germline ends. The CDR3, as DNA: TGTGCCAGCAGTGAATCGTTGGGCAGGCAAGAGACCCAGTACTTC. Translation gives CASSESLGRQETQYF.

This chain uses TRBV13 with TRBJ2-5; 9 nucleotides match TRBD2. The CDR3 contains 17 residues. CDR1 and CDR2 from the germline V gene are PRHDT and FYEKMQ (reference sequence). Trimming cost V 5 bases and J 2 bases; bases outside gene matches: 12. CDR3 amino acids: CASSHGPAGGQQETQYF. The CDR3, as DNA: TGTGCCAGCAGCCACGGACCAGCGGGGGGACAACAAGAGACCCAGTACTTC.

There are many counts of this clonotype. This chain connects TRBV6-1 to TRBJ2-1; maybe TRBD2 (5 bases). Per germline, CDR1 MNHNS and CDR2 SASEGT. V was trimmed by 4 bases and J by 6 bases, leaving 10 bases between them. This CDR3 comprises 13 residues. The CDR3 loop reads CASSAREGNEQFF. CDR3 sequence (DNA): TGTGCCAGCAGTGCCCGAGAGGGCAATGAGCAGTTCTTC.

This clonotype was detected ten times or more. Mismatch with germline at one junction end may stem from a read error. The CDR3 DNA is TGTGCCAGCAGTGAAGTGGGACTGAGGAGTGACTTC. The encoded protein is CASSEVGLRSDF. The J gene is TRBJ2-4, the V gene TRBV2; D might be TRBD2 (6 bases). CDR3 length: 12 residues. Germline CDR1 reads SNHLY; CDR2 reads FYNNEI.

This clonotype was seen more than once but under ten times. This chain uses TRBV5-4 with TRBJ1-6, with TRBD1 identical over 8 bases. The CDR3 has 15 residues. Germline V lookup: CDR1 SGHNT, CDR2 YYREEE (reference sequence). V shed 4 bases and J 10 bases; nucleotides not matched to a gene: 10. Written as DNA, the CDR3 is TGTGCCAGCAGCGTCCTACAGGGGGGGAGGTCACCCCTCCACTTT. This translates into CASSVLQGGRSPLHF.

There are many counts of this clonotype. The rearrangement joins TRBV2 to TRBJ1-1, with D perhaps matching TRBD1 (5 bases). CDR3 length: 16 amino acids. V dropped 6 bases and J dropped 0 bases, with 17 bases sitting between them. The V gene's germline CDR1 is SNHLY and CDR2 FYNNEI. The CDR3 loop reads CASRPGGYRMNTEAFF. The CDR3 DNA is TGTGCCAGCAGACCTGGTGGGTACAGGATGAACACTGAAGCTTTCTTT. Based on the CDR3 plus reference TRBV2 and TRBJ1-1, the full variable domain is EPEVTQTPSHQVTQMGQEVILRCVPISNHLYFYWYRQILGQKVEFLVSFYNNEISEKSEIFDDQFSVERPDGSNFTLKIRSTKLEDSAMYFCASRPGGYRMNTEAFFGQGTRLTVV.

This clonotype has ten or more counts. The chain recombines TRBV5-1 with TRBJ2-3, with 12 bases lining up with TRBD2. Germline loops: CDR1 SGHRS, CDR2 YFSETQ. The CDR3 is 16 amino acids. J gave up 6 bases and V 0 bases, and 5 bases lay outside the gene matches. CDR3 coding DNA: TGCGCCAGCAGCTTGGGACTAGCGGGGGCGAAGGATACGCAGTATTTT. It is translated as CASSLGLAGAKDTQYF.

This clonotype was picked up many times. The CDR3 nucleotides read TGTGCCTGGGGTTCCGGCGGCGGGGGCACAGATACGCAGTATTTT. Protein product: CAWGSGGGGTDTQYF. V is TRBV30 and J is TRBJ2-3, with D possibly being TRBD2 (6 bases). CDR1 is GTSNPN, CDR2 SVGIG, per germline (reference sequence). CDR3 length equals 15 residues. The germline V and J ends were trimmed by 5 bases and 1 base, with 16 bases remaining between them.

The chain combines TRBV5-1 with TRBJ2-7, with D maybe TRBD2 (6 bases). Germline lookup yields CDR1 SGHRS and CDR2 YFSETQ. V shed 2 bases and J shed 1 base, with 13 bases lying between them. CDR3 size: 15 residues. The CDR3, as DNA: TGCGCCAGCAGCTTTGTGCCTAGCGAGTCCTACGAGCAGTACTTC. Translated: CASSFVPSESYEQYF. The variable domain in full, with the rest retrieved from reference TRBV5-1 and TRBJ2-7, is KAGVTQTPRYLIKTRGQQVTLSCSPISGHRSVSWYQQTPGQGLQFLFEYFSETQRNKGNFPGRFSGRQFSNSRSEMNVSTLELGDSALYLCASSFVPSESYEQYFGPGTRLTVT.

There are many counts of this clonotype. The V gene is TRBV20-1, the J gene TRBJ1-1; D remains unclear. The V and J ends lost 0 bases and 3 bases respectively, with 14 bases between them. The CDR3 is made up of 15 amino acids. The germline gives CDR1 DFQATT, CDR2 SNEGSKA (reference sequence). In nucleotides, the CDR3 is TGCAGTGCTAGAGAGTGGGGTCGATGGGACACTGAAGCTTTCTTT. It is translated as CSAREWGRWDTEAFF.

This clonotype appeared a few times. This sequence joins TRBV6-1 and TRBJ1-1; 10 bases map to TRBD1. CDR1 and CDR2 from the germline V gene are MNHNS and SASEGT. The J segment lost 1 base and the V segment lost 8 bases, leaving 1 base of the junction unmatched. The CDR3 length is 13 residues. The CDR3 DNA is TGTGCCAGCGGGGACAGGGGGAACACTGAAGCTTTCTTT. Amino acids: CASGDRGNTEAFF.

This clonotype was seen ten or more times. J is TRBJ2-1 and V is TRBV7-9, with TRBD2 matching 8 bases. CDR3 length: 20 amino acids. The germline V gene has CDR1 SEHNR and CDR2 FQNEAQ (reference sequence). The V segment lost 0 bases and the J segment 7 bases; nucleotides outside the gene matches: 20. Here the CDR3 reads CASSLAGPPSGSGGRNEQFF. The CDR3 DNA reads as TGTGCCAGCAGCTTAGCAGGCCCCCCGAGTGGGAGCGGGGGAAGGAATGAGCAGTTCTTC.

On this clonotype: Since a much larger clone is just one base distant, this may be a read error. V is TRBV5-4 and J is TRBJ1-1; TRBD1 aligns across 10 bases. The CDR3 sequence is 14 residues long. The V gene's germline CDR1 is SGHNT and CDR2 YYREEE (reference sequence). The CDR3 spells CANSLGQGDPEAFF. The CDR3, as DNA: TGTGCCAACAGCCTCGGACAGGGGGACCCTGAAGCTTTCTTT.

The chain recombines TRBV18 with TRBJ2-3; TRBD2 agrees at 9 bases. The V and J ends lost 3 bases and 7 bases, in that order; junction bases with no gene match: 23. This CDR3 is 20 amino acids long. Looked up from germline, CDR1 is KGHSH and CDR2 is LQKENI. CDR3 region: CASSPQTDPIAGVLDHTQYF. DNA for the CDR3: TGTGCCAGCTCACCTCAAACGGACCCTATAGCGGGGGTTCTCGATCATACGCAGTATTTT.

On this clonotype: A much larger clone lies a single base off, so this may be a read error. The V gene is TRBV5-1, the J gene TRBJ2-5, with 9 bases identical to TRBD2. Germline assignment: CDR1 SGHRS and CDR2 YFSETQ. This CDR3 comprises 16 residues. CDR3 in DNA: TGCACCAGCAGCCTTCGAACTAGCGGGCAACAAGAGACCCAGTACTTC. Translation: CTSSLRTSGQQETQYF.

This clonotype occurred many times. V and J are TRBV5-1 and TRBJ1-2; D gene ambiguous. CDR3 length: 15 residues. V shed 4 bases and J shed 3 bases, with 16 bases lying between them. CDR1 is SGHRS, CDR2 YFSETQ, per germline. The DNA of the CDR3 is TGCGCCAGCAGCCGGGCGGCAGCAAGGGACTATGGCTACACCTTC. It yields the protein CASSRAAARDYGYTF.

Many counts were recorded for this clonotype. The rearrangement links TRBV18 to TRBJ1-1; no clear D. Germline CDR1 is KGHSH and CDR2 is LQKENI. CDR3 length equals 12 residues. V was cut by 6 bases and J by 1 base, with 6 bases left in between. Written as DNA, the CDR3 is TGTGCCAGCTCCGGCACGAACACTGAAGCTTTCTTT. As protein: CASSGTNTEAFF.